Listed below are T cell receptor beta chains from one sample, sequenced in a study of vaccination and CD4 T cells after COVID-19. TCRdb passed the PCR reads through MiXCR, listing each CDR3 protein once. The table includes approximately 9,700 distinct CDR3 sequences, roughly 70% detected once. No antigen has been identified for these receptors. Sample: CD4+ T cells from blood, cultured in vitro. Source of these receptors: a human donor who had recovered from COVID-19. CDR3s include the opening cysteine and the closing phenylalanine or tryptophan. Each record gives: D gene, V gene, J gene, clone size, CDR3 length, CDR3 DNA, CDR3 protein. D genes are given only for firm matches. The size field is filled for only some rows; it gives once, few, many or a size class.

.	TRBV12-3/TRBV12-4	TRBJ1-5	few	15	TGTGCCAGCAGTTTAGAAGGGAATAGCAATCAGCCCCAGCATTTT	CASSLEGNSNQPQHF
TRBD1	TRBV11-3	TRBJ1-5	once	16	TGTGCCAGCAGCTCTGGACAGGTACACTTAAATCAGCCCCAGCATTTT	CASSSGQVHLNQPQHF
.	TRBV20-1	TRBJ1-1	.	12	TGCAGTGTAGGGGAGCCGAACACTGAAGCTTTCTTT	CSVGEPNTEAFF
.	TRBV5-5	TRBJ2-5	.	13	TGTGCCAGCAGTCGGGACGGCGGGGAGACCCAGTACTTC	CASSRDGGETQYF
.	TRBV11-2	TRBJ2-5	.	13	TGTGCCAGCGGGGCGGGCTTGGCGGAGACCCAGTACTTC	CASGAGLAETQYF
.	TRBV6-1	TRBJ2-7	few	15	TGTGCCAGCAGTGAATCCGGGACGCAAGCCTACGAGCAGTACTTC	CASSESGTQAYEQYF
TRBD1	TRBV5-1	TRBJ2-5	.	15	TGCGCCAGCAGCTTGACGGGACAGGGGTTCGAGACCCAGTACTTC	CASSLTGQGFETQYF
.	TRBV30	TRBJ1-3	.	15	TGTGCCTGGAGTGTAGGGGGGGCTTATGGAAACACCATATATTTT	CAWSVGGAYGNTIYF
.	TRBV20-1	TRBJ2-3	.	12	TGCAGTGCTAGTAGTACTGCCGATACGCAGTATTTT	CSASSTADTQYF
.	TRBV5-1	TRBJ2-5	once	16	TGCGCCAGCAGCTTGGCCCGAGACTCTCAAAAAGAGACCCAGTACTTC	CASSLARDSQKETQYF
.	TRBV20-1	TRBJ2-1	.	13	TGCAGTGCTAGAATGGAGTCCTACAATGAGCAGTTCTTC	CSARMESYNEQFF
TRBD2	TRBV5-4	TRBJ2-5	.	18	TGTGCCAGCAGCAGCGGCCGCGGGAGGGCCGGGGATTCGGAGACCCAGTACTTC	CASSSGRGRAGDSETQYF
TRBD2	TRBV20-1	TRBJ2-7	.	16	TGCAGTGCTAGCAGCGGGAGGGTACCAGGCTCCTACGAGCAGTACTTC	CSASSGRVPGSYEQYF
TRBD1	TRBV7-2	TRBJ1-5	.	15	TGTGCCAGCAGCCCATCCGGGACAGGGTATCAGCCCCAGCATTTT	CASSPSGTGYQPQHF
.	TRBV6-1	TRBJ2-3	.	17	TGTGCCAGCCTACCCAATACACGGGCAAAGAGCACAGATACGCAGTATTTT	CASLPNTRAKSTDTQYF
TRBD1	TRBV5-1	TRBJ1-1	.	15	TGCGCCAGCAGCTTGGCCGGGGCAGGGGGCACTGAAGCTTTCTTT	CASSLAGAGGTEAFF
TRBD2	TRBV2	TRBJ2-1	.	15	TGTGCCAGCAGCCTAATTAGCGGGGGGGCTGGGGAGCAGTTCTTC	CASSLISGGAGEQFF
.	TRBV7-6	TRBJ2-4	.	14	TGTGCCAGCAGCCCCGTAGGCCTGGGGAACATTCAGTACTTC	CASSPVGLGNIQYF
.	TRBV7-2	TRBJ2-5	.	14	TGTGCCAGCAGCCTCAACAGGGCGGAAGAGACCCAGTACTTC	CASSLNRAEETQYF
TRBD1	TRBV10-3	TRBJ1-1	.	13	TGTGCCACGTCGACAGGGGGTGACACTGAAGCTTTCTTT	CATSTGGDTEAFF
TRBD2	TRBV11-2	TRBJ2-5	.	18	TGTGCCAGCAGCTTCCCCTGGGATAGCGGGGGGGGTCATGAGACCCAGTACTTC	CASSFPWDSGGGHETQYF
TRBD1	TRBV19	TRBJ1-2	.	14	TGTGCCAGTAGTATAACGGACAGGGGTAAAGGCTACACCTTC	CASSITDRGKGYTF
.	TRBV12-3/TRBV12-4	TRBJ1-5	few	13	TGTGCCAGCACCCCCTCCAGCAATCAGCCCCAGCATTTT	CASTPSSNQPQHF
TRBD2	TRBV5-1	TRBJ2-5	.	15	TGCGCCAGCAGCTTGGCCTTTGGGGGGGGAGAGACCCAGTACTTC	CASSLAFGGGETQYF
.	TRBV4-2	TRBJ2-7	.	13	TGTGCCAGCAGCCGTGGGGGGAGCTACGAGCAGTACTTC	CASSRGGSYEQYF
.	TRBV5-4	TRBJ2-7	.	15	TGTGCCAGCAGGGCAGATCCGGGCCCATATTACGAGCAGTACTTC	CASRADPGPYYEQYF
.	TRBV28	TRBJ1-1	.	15	TGTGCCAGCAGTCCGCCCGACAGGTTTGTCACTGAAGCTTTCTTT	CASSPPDRFVTEAFF
.	TRBV19	TRBJ1-1	.	14	TGTGCCAGTAGCCAAACCGTTTCGAACACTGAAGCTTTCTTT	CASSQTVSNTEAFF
.	TRBV20-1	TRBJ1-2	.	14	TGCAGTGCTACCCTACCCCCGGACTATGGTGGCTACACCTTC	CSATLPPDYGGYTF